Below are 12 T cell receptor beta chains sequenced from a single sample in a study of immune heterogeneity within non-small cell lung tumors (dated by TCRdb to 2016 to 2018). For the TCR template, genomic DNA was extracted from bulk tumor tissue, and roughly 580 ng of gDNA was amplified for each sample. Multiple biopsies per primary tumor were taken during surgery, spaced as far apart as possible within the tumor mass. The study cohort was described as untreated, and patients were newly diagnosed NSCLC cases undergoing curative surgery. The run used a HiSeq X Ten. The TCR beta CDR3 region was amplified with a multiplex PCR system, in which a first round of 9 to 11 cycles was run using 32 V-gene forward and 13 J-gene reverse primers. TCRdb reran the public reads through fastp at Q25 and MiXCR, keeping productive beta chains. Every CDR3 protein is listed once, alongside the most common genes and DNA of its rows. The sample table holds some 15,000 distinct CDR3 sequences, of which approximately 29% were seen once. 15% of the sample goes to the ten largest clones.

Sequencing was done on a sample of lung tumor tissue. The receptors shown here come from a woman aged 45-60 years with non-small cell lung cancer.

This clonotype has more than one count but fewer than ten. In DNA form, the CDR3 reads TGTGCCACCAGTGACCCTGGACAGGAATCGGGCGAGCAGTACTTC. Amino acid sequence: CATSDPGQESGEQYF. This sequence joins TRBV24-1 and TRBJ2-7, with 7 bases aligning to TRBD1. The CDR3 is 15 residues long. The trim removed 4 bases at V and 6 bases at J, leaving 11 bases unmatched. Germline-derived CDR1 and CDR2 are KGHDR and SFDVKD.

This clonotype has just a few counts. This chain links TRBV7-9 with TRBJ1-1; tentatively, D is TRBD1 (5 bases). Germline assignment: CDR1 SEHNR and CDR2 FQNEAQ (reference sequence). This CDR3 is 14 amino acids long. The V gene lost 0 bases and the J gene lost 7 bases, with 12 bases spanning the gap. CDR3 sequence: CASSLAVGGNEAFF. CDR3 in DNA: TGTGCCAGCAGCTTAGCGGTGGGGGGGAATGAAGCTTTCTTT.

The sample holds many counts of this clonotype. The rearrangement joins TRBV6-2 or TRBV6-3 to TRBJ2-2, with 7 bases identical to TRBD1. The V and J ends lost 8 bases and 3 bases, in that order; junction bases with no gene match: 6. This CDR3 is 14 amino acids long. The germline CDR1 and CDR2 sequences are MNHEY and SVGEGT. For the CDR3, the DNA is TGTGCCAGCCGGGACAGAAAACACACCGGGGAGCTGTTTTTT. It yields the protein CASRDRKHTGELFF.

This clonotype counts as medium-sized. This chain uses TRBV27 with TRBJ2-1; 7 bases are shared with TRBD2. Germline CDR1 and CDR2: MNHEY and SMNVEV (reference sequence). The CDR3 spans 15 residues. J was trimmed by 6 bases and V by 0 bases; bases with no gene match: 5. The CDR3 here is CASSLSRGGLNEQFF. The CDR3 coding sequence is TGTGCCAGCAGTTTATCAAGGGGAGGGCTCAATGAGCAGTTCTTC.

By sample fraction, this clonotype is medium-sized. The rearrangement uses TRBV18 and TRBJ2-5, with D possibly being TRBD1 (5 bases). CDR3 length: 16 residues. Germline values: CDR1 KGHSH, CDR2 LQKENI. Trimming removed 6 bases from V and 4 bases from J, with 21 bases in between. The CDR3 nucleotides are TGTGCCAGCTCGGACCAGGGTGTCAGGTTGTTAGAGACCCAGTACTTC. Translating gives CASSDQGVRLLETQYF.

The chain combines TRBV5-1 with TRBJ2-7; the match to TRBD1 covers 7 bases. V shed 4 bases and J 5 bases; nucleotides not matched to a gene: 9. This CDR3 spans 14 amino acids. The germline CDR1 and CDR2 sequences are SGHRS and YFSETQ. The CDR3 bases are TGCGCCAGCAGCCCCCAGGGGGAAATCGACGAGCAGTACTTC. Translation: CASSPQGEIDEQYF.

Worth noting for this clonotype: With a much larger clone just one base away, this may be a read error. The chain joins TRBV6-1 to TRBJ2-1; TRBD1 matches at 7 bases. The CDR3 consists of 16 residues. Per germline, CDR1 MNHNS and CDR2 SASEGT. V trimming: 7 bases; J trimming: 3 bases; junction bases outside the gene matches: 12. CDR3 in amino acids: CASIRATGWVYNEQFF. As DNA, the CDR3 is TGTGCCAGCATACGGGCGACAGGGTGGGTCTACAATGAGCAGTTCTTC.

J is TRBJ1-4 and V is TRBV11-3; TRBD1 matches at 8 bases. V lost 5 bases and J lost 5; bases outside the gene matches: 7. From germline, CDR1 is SGHNT and CDR2 YENEEA. CDR3 size: 15 residues. CDR3 DNA sequence: TGTGCCAGCAGCCCGGGGACAGGCTCAAATGAAAAACTGTTTTTT. Its translation is CASSPGTGSNEKLFF. Supplemented by reference TRBV11-3 and TRBJ1-4, the full variable domain reads EAGVVQSPRYKIIEKKQPVAFWCNPISGHNTLYWYLQNLGQGPELLIRYENEEAVDDSQLPKDRFSAERLKGVDSTLKIQPAELGDSAVYLCASSPGTGSNEKLFFGSGTQLSVL.

The V call is TRBV12-3 or TRBV12-4, the J call TRBJ1-5; D remains ambiguous. Deletions cut 6 bases from V and 7 bases from J, with 7 bases between. The CDR3 has 11 amino acids. The CDR3 sequence: CASSFGQPQHF. CDR3 coding DNA: TGTGCCAGCAGCTTCGGGCAGCCCCAGCATTTT.

By sample share, this clonotype is medium-sized (0.01 to 0.1%). V and J are TRBV19 and TRBJ1-2, with 10 nucleotides matching TRBD1. CDR3 size: 16 residues. The trim removed 6 bases at V and 8 bases at J, leaving 15 bases unmatched. Germline CDR1 reads LNHDA; CDR2 reads SQIVND (reference sequence). DNA of the CDR3: TGTGCCAGTAGCCCCGGACAGGGGGTTTTGGCAGGGGGCTACACCTTC. Its protein product is CASSPGQGVLAGGYTF.

This clonotype was found many times. This rearrangement joins TRBV12-3 or TRBV12-4 to TRBJ1-2; no reliable D call. The CDR3 runs to 11 residues. Trimming removed 8 bases at V and 8 bases at J, with 12 bases between. The CDR3 nucleotides read TGTGCCAGCGGTCCGGGAGGCGGCTACACCTTC. Residues: CASGPGGGYTF.

The chain carries TRBV6-1 and TRBJ1-2; maybe TRBD1 (6 bases). V lost 4 bases, J lost 2 bases, and 8 bases lay in between. CDR1 and CDR2 from the germline V gene are MNHNS and SASEGT. This CDR3 is built from 13 residues. This CDR3 is CASSGTVNYGYTF. CDR3 nucleotide sequence: TGTGCCAGCAGTGGGACAGTAAACTATGGCTACACCTTC.